This T cell receptor (beta chain) originates from a study of cytomegalovirus exposure and HLA in healthy donors. Study as a whole: Per a later analysis, the roughly 670 first-cohort and more than 100 validation repertoires shared one platform.

Study-level results: The study recorded over 150 TCR beta chains that were cytomegalovirus-associated.

The CDR3 totals 16 residues. The ends were cut back, 4 bases at V and 2 bases at J, with 15 bases in the middle. The germline gives CDR1 MGHRA, CDR2 YSYEKL. Assay used: immunoSEQ multiplex PCR; TCRdb lists only in-frame clones, some missing. The data show some 130,000 clones, with roughly 89% seen just once and about 1.2% held by the top ten. About this clone: As yet, its antigen is unknown.

Material for sequencing was PBMCs. This chain connects TRBV4-1 to TRBJ2-1; D may be TRBD1 (5 bases). This TCR derives from a woman in her late teens or twenties in good health and CMV-seronegative. The CDR3 spells CASSPAQGVTYNEQFF. Here the CDR3 DNA reads TGCGCCAGCAGCCCCGCGCAGGGTGTAACCTACAATGAGCAGTTCTTC.